The entry that follows covers one T cell receptor (beta chain) sequence. V trimming: 1 base; J trimming: 8 bases; junction bases outside the gene matches: 4. This CDR3 is built from 15 residues. CDR1 and CDR2 from the germline V gene are GTSNPN and SVGIG (reference sequence). This sample is part of a study of blood T cell repertoires in COVID-19. Enrollees, about 18 to 95 years old, lived in approximately 25 US areas. Participant reports of clinical history set cohort assignment. Here immunoSEQ multiplex PCR was the method, and the copy in TCRdb shows in-frame clones only, minus some. The sample contains roughly 380,000 clones, more than 75% of which appear only once.

The source material was PBMCs or T cells enriched from blood (not recorded which). The genes are TRBV30 and TRBJ2-1, with TRBD2 matching 14 bases. The receptor's source is a man aged 25-40 years who had recovered from COVID-19. CDR3 sequence: CAWSAGLAGVDEQFF. The CDR3 bases are TGTGCCTGGAGTGCGGGACTAGCGGGGGTAGATGAGCAGTTCTTC.